The table lists the clone carrying this T cell receptor beta chain with many counts. Its specificity is unknown. The CDR3 contains 16 residues. The V gene's germline CDR1 is SGHTA and CDR2 FQGNSA. J was trimmed by 7 bases and V by 3 bases; bases with no gene match: 7. TCRdb recomputed calls from the reads with MiXCR, one row per CDR3 protein. The repertoire includes 68,000 or so distinct CDR3 sequences, approximately 24% of them detected once, and 60% to 80% sits in the top ten. These data belong to a study of T cell repertoires in cytomegalovirus infection. Findings and caveats of the study: Clonotype analysis showed dominance of the ex vivo response by HLA-C-restricted CMV-specific TCR beta clonotypes.

This chain connects TRBV7-2 to TRBJ2-1; the match to TRBD1 covers 12 bases. The sequenced sample was PBMCs, sequenced either directly or after in vitro stimulation (not recorded which). The sequence was obtained from a human donor in good health (CMV status not recorded). Some clones in this sample may be carry-over from other donors' samples. CDR3 region: CASSFRGGQGANEQFF. In DNA form, the CDR3 reads TGTGCCAGCAGCTTTAGGGGGGGACAGGGGGCGAATGAGCAGTTCTTC.